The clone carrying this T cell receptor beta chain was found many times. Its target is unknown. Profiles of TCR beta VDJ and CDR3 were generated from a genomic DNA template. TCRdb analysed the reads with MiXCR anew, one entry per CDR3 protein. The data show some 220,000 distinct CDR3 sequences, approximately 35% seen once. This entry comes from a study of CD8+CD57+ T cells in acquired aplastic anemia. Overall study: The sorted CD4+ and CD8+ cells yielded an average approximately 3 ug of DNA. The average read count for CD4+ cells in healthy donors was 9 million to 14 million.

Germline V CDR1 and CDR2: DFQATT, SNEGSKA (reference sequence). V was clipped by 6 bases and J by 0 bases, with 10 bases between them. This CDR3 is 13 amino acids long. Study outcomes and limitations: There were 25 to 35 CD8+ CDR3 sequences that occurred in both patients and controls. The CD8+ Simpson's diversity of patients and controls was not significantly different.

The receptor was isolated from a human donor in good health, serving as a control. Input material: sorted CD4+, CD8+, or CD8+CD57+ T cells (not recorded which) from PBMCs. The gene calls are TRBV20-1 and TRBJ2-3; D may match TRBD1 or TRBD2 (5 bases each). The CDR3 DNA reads TGCAGTGCCTGGGGACCAAGCACAGATACGCAGTATTTT. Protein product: CSAWGPSTDTQYF.